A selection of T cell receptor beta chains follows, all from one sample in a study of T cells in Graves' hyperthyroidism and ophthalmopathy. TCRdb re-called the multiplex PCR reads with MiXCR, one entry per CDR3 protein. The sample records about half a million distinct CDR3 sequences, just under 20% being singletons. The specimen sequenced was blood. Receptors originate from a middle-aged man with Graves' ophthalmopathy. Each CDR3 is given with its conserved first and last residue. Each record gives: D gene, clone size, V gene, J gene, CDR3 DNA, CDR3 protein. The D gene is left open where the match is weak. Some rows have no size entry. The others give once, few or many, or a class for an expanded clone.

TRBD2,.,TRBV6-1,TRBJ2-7,TGTGCCAGCAGTCCCGGGACTAGCGGGAGTGGCGAGCAGTACTTC,CASSPGTSGSGEQYF
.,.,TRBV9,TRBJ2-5,TGTGCCAGCAGCGCAGGGGAGGGAGGAGAGACCCAGTACTTC,CASSAGEGGETQYF
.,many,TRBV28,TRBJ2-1,TGTGCCAGCAGAACCGCAGGGTACAATGAGCAGTTCTTC,CASRTAGYNEQFF
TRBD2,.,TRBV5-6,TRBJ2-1,TGTGCCAGCAGCCTTAGCGGGAGCTTAAGCTCCTACAATGAGCAGTTCTTC,CASSLSGSLSSYNEQFF
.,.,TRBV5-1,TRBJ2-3,TGCGCCAGCAGCTCCTTCGGAGATACGCAGTATTTT,CASSSFGDTQYF
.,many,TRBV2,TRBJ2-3,TGTGCCAGCAGTGGACTCGTGGCGGATACGCAGTATTTT,CASSGLVADTQYF
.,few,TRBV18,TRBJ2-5,TGTGCCAGCTCACCAAGAGAGAATGAAGAGACCCAGTACTTC,CASSPRENEETQYF
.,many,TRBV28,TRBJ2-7,TGTGCCAGCACCCTCGACGGGAGCTCCTACGAGCAGTACTTC,CASTLDGSSYEQYF
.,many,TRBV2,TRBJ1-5,TGTGCCAGCAGTGAGGGGGGTCAGAGTCAGCCCCAGCATTTT,CASSEGGQSQPQHF
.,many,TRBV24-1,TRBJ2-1,TGTGCCACCAGTGACCCACGCAATGAGCAGTTCTTC,CATSDPRNEQFF
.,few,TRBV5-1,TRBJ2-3,TGCGCCAGCAGCCCCGGGCTAGCAGGAACTAGCACAGATACGCAGTATTTT,CASSPGLAGTSTDTQYF
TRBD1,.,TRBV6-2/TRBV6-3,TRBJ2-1,TGTGCCAGCACCTTTGACAGGGGGCTCCTCGCTGAGCAGTTCTTC,CASTFDRGLLAEQFF
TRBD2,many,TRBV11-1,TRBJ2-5,TGTGCCAGCAGCTTGTCGGGACTAGCGAAAGAGACCCAGTACTTC,CASSLSGLAKETQYF
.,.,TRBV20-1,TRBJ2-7,TGCAGTGCTAGCGACCTTACGGACGAGCAGTACTTC,CSASDLTDEQYF
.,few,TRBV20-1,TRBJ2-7,TGCAGTGGCGCAAGTATAGGTTACGAGCAGTACTTC,CSGASIGYEQYF
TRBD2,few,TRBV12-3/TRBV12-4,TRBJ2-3,TGTGCCAGCAGCTCGGAGGTGGGAGCGGGGACAGATACGCAGTATTTT,CASSSEVGAGTDTQYF
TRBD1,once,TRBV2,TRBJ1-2,TGTGCCAGCAGTGGCCAGGGGGGACCCTATGGCTACACCTTC,CASSGQGGPYGYTF
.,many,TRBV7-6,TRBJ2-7,TGTGCCAGCAGCTTAGGGGCAGGCACCTCCTACGAGCAGTACTTC,CASSLGAGTSYEQYF
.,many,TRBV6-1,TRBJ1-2,TGTGCCAGCAGTGACGGCCTAACTTTCAGCTATGGCTACACCTTC,CASSDGLTFSYGYTF
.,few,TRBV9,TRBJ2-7,TGTGCCAGCAGCCCGAGTCCGGGGGTGGGATACGAGCAGTACTTC,CASSPSPGVGYEQYF
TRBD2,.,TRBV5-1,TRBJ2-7,TGCGCCAGCAGAGACCTGACTAGCGGGAGCCCCGAGCAGTACTTC,CASRDLTSGSPEQYF
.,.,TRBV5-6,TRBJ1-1,TGTACCAGCAGCTTGGGTGGGGCAAACACTGAAGCTTTCTTT,CTSSLGGANTEAFF
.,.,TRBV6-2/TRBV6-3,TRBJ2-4,TGTGCCAGCAGCCCCCAACGGGAAGCCAAAAACATTCAGTACTTC,CASSPQREAKNIQYF
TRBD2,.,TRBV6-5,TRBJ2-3,TGTGCCAGCAGTTACGGGACTAGCGGGGGCACAGATACGCAGTATTTT,CASSYGTSGGTDTQYF
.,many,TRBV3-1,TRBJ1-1,TGTGCCAGCAGCCAAGATACGGCCGGAGAAGCTTTCTTT,CASSQDTAGEAFF
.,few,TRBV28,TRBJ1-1,TGTGCCAGCAGTCCCCTCTCCGGAGGGTGGAGCAACACTGAAGCTTTCTTT,CASSPLSGGWSNTEAFF
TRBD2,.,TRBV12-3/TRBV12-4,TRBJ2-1,TGTGCCAGCAGTTCTAGCGGGGGTCGCAATGAGCAGTTCTTC,CASSSSGGRNEQFF
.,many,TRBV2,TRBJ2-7,TGTGCCAGCAGGGGGGCAGGTACCTACGAGCAGTACTTC,CASRGAGTYEQYF
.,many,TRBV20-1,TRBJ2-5,TGCAGTGTACCGGGACGCCCCTACCCGGAGACCCAGTACTTC,CSVPGRPYPETQYF
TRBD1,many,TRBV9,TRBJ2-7,TGTGCCAGCAGCGTAGGGACAGGGGACATAGAGCAGTACTTC,CASSVGTGDIEQYF
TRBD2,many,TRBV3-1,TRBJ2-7,TGTGCCAGCAGCCAAGGGGGGGGGAAGGGCTCTTGGGAGCAGTACTTC,CASSQGGGKGSWEQYF
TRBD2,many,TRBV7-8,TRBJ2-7,TGTGCCAGCTCTCCCTTAGCGGGAGTGGACGAGCAGTACTTC,CASSPLAGVDEQYF
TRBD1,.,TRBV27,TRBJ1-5,TGTGCCAGCAGTTTAAAGGGACAGTATAGCAATCAGCCCCAGCATTTT,CASSLKGQYSNQPQHF
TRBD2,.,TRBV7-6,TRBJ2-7,TGTGCCAGCAGTGCGACTAGCGGGAGGGCGGCTGACGAGCAGTACTTC,CASSATSGRAADEQYF
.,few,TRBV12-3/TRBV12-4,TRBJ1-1,TGTGCCAGCATCGTTGCCACTGAAGCTTTCTTT,CASIVATEAFF
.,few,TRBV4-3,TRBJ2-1,TGCGCCAGCAGTCCCCGGGGAGGGGGCGCCAACAATGAGCAGTTCTTC,CASSPRGGGANNEQFF
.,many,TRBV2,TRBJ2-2,TGTGCCAGCAGTGACCTAGGGACATTTACCGGGGAGCTGTTTTTT,CASSDLGTFTGELFF
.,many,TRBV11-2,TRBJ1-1,TGTGCCAGCAGCTTAGTTCTGGCGGCACCCAACCTTGAAGCTTTCTTT,CASSLVLAAPNLEAFF
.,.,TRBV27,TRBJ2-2,TGTGCCAGCAGTTTATCCAGGGCAGGGGCCGGGGAGCTGTTTTTT,CASSLSRAGAGELFF
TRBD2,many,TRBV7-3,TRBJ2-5,TGTGCCAGCAGCCTTAGCGGGGGAGAAGAGACCCAGTACTTC,CASSLSGGEETQYF
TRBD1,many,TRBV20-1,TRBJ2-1,TGCAGTGCTCCAGGACAGGGTAGGAACAATGAGCAGTTCTTC,CSAPGQGRNNEQFF
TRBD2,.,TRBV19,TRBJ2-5,TGTGCCAGTAGTATAGATGGCGGGGGCCAAGAGACCCAGTACTTC,CASSIDGGGQETQYF
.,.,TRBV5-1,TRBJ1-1,TGCGCCAGCAGCGCCCGGGGAGTGCATACGACTGAAGCTTTCTTT,CASSARGVHTTEAFF
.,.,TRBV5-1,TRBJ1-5,TGCGCCAGCAGCTTGGACGGGGAGGGGTATCAGCCCCAGCATTTT,CASSLDGEGYQPQHF
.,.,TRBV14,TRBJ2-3,TGTGCCAGCAGCCGTAGTCCAACTAGCACAGATACGCAGTATTTT,CASSRSPTSTDTQYF
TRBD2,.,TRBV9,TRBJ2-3,TGTGCCAGCAGCGTAGCGGCGGGGGGGCCAGCAGATACGCAGTATTTT,CASSVAAGGPADTQYF
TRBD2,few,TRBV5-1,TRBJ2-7,TGCGCCAGCAGCACGGAAGCGGGGCGCTACGAGCAGTACTTC,CASSTEAGRYEQYF
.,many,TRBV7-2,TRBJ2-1,TGTGCCAGCAGCCCTAGCGTAAGGACCCACAATGAGCAGTTCTTC,CASSPSVRTHNEQFF
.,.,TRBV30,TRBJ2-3,TGTGCCTGGAGACAGGCAGATACGCAGTATTTT,CAWRQADTQYF
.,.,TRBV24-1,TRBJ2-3,TGTGCCACCAGTGATTCAGGGGTGGGTACAGATACGCAGTATTTT,CATSDSGVGTDTQYF
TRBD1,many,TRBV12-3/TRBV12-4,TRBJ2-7,TGTGCCAGCAGGGGACAGGCCCCTTACGAGCAGTACTTC,CASRGQAPYEQYF
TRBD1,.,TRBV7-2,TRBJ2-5,TGTGCCAGCAGCTTCCCACAGGGGCAAGAGACCCAGTACTTC,CASSFPQGQETQYF
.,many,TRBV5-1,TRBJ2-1,TGCGCCAGCAGCTTCCTGGGGAGTGGCAATGAGCAGTTCTTC,CASSFLGSGNEQFF
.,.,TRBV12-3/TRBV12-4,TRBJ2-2,TGTGCCAGCAGTTTTGGGGCAGCCGGGGAGCTGTTTTTT,CASSFGAAGELFF
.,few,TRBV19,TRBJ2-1,TGTGCCAGTAGTCGGTTGGGGGAGGATGAGCAGTTCTTC,CASSRLGEDEQFF
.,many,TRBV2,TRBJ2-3,TGTGCCAGCAAGCTGGCGACAGATACGCAGTATTTT,CASKLATDTQYF
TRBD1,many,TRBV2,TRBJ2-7,TGTGCCAGCAGGGGACAGGCGTCCTACGAGCAGTACTTC,CASRGQASYEQYF
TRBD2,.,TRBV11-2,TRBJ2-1,TGTGCCAGTACCCCCCGAGCGGGGGGGCTCAGTGAGCAGTTCTTC,CASTPRAGGLSEQFF